The 25 T cell receptor beta chains in this list originate from one sample, sequenced in a study of blood T cell repertoires in COVID-19. This table comes from immunoSEQ multiplex PCR, and its TCRdb copy is limited to in-frame clones, with some not included. The table shows 90,000 or so clones, with about 83% occurring only once. The sequenced material came from peripheral blood. These receptors came from a human donor in a cohort sampled during active COVID-19.

V is TRBV9 and J is TRBJ2-3; 9 bases are shared with TRBD2. The junction had 6 bases not matched to a gene; V was cut back by 2 bases and J by 5 bases. CDR1 and CDR2 from the germline V gene are SGDLS and YYNGEE. The CDR3 has 15 residues. The CDR3: CASSVSSGAVDTQYF. As DNA, the CDR3 is TGTGCCAGCAGCGTGTCTAGCGGGGCGGTAGATACGCAGTATTTT. The entire variable domain, with the rest obtained from reference TRBV9 and TRBJ2-3, is as follows: DSGVTQTPKHLITATGQRVTLRCSPRSGDLSVYWYQQSLDQGLQFLIQYYNGEERAKGNILERFSAQQFPDLHSELNLSSLELGDSALYFCASSVSSGAVDTQYFGPGTRLTVL.

The rearrangement joins TRBV5-6 to TRBJ1-2; D gene ambiguous. V gave up 4 bases and J gave up 0 bases, with 10 bases separating them. The CDR3 loop spans 14 amino acids. Germline values: CDR1 SGHDT, CDR2 YYEEEE. This CDR3 reads CASSPRSANYGYTF. CDR3 in DNA: TGTGCCAGCAGCCCACGTAGCGCTAACTATGGCTACACCTTC.

The gene calls are TRBV7-2 and TRBJ1-2; 12 bases match TRBD1. CDR1 is SGHTA, CDR2 FQGNSA, per germline. V was pared by 4 bases and J by 11 bases, with 8 bases of the junction left unmatched. The CDR3 is 14 residues long. The CDR3 loop reads CASSSPGQGAGYTF. In DNA form, the CDR3 reads TGTGCCAGCAGCTCTCCGGGACAGGGGGCGGGTTACACCTTC.

The CDR3 is CASSMLLQTNIYGYTF. CDR3 nucleotides: TGTGCCAGCAGTATGTTGTTACAGACCAATATCTATGGCTACACCTTC. The rearrangement links TRBV28 to TRBJ1-2; D gene uncertain. There are 16 residues in the CDR3. CDR1 and CDR2 (germline): MDHEN, SYDVKM. Trimming cost V 5 bases and J 4 bases, with 20 bases left between them.

This clone is a singleton in its sample. V usage is TRBV7-2 and J usage is TRBJ2-7, with a weak D call TRBD1 (6 bases). V lost 2 bases, J lost 1 base, and 12 bases lay in between. The CDR3 has 15 amino acids. Germline CDR1 is SGHTA and CDR2 is FQGNSA. The CDR3 region is CASSLLQGVSYEQYF. The CDR3 nucleotides read TGTGCCAGCAGCTTACTACAGGGTGTGTCCTACGAGCAGTACTTC.

V is TRBV15 and J is TRBJ2-7; 11 nucleotides align to TRBD2. With V trimmed by 0 bases and J by 1 base, 11 bases remained unmatched. This CDR3 is 19 amino acids long. Germline V lookup: CDR1 LNHNV, CDR2 YYDKDF (reference sequence). CDR3 region: CATSRDSLAGGIRSYEQYF. In nucleotides, the CDR3 is TGTGCCACCAGCAGAGATAGCCTAGCGGGAGGAATTAGGTCCTACGAGCAGTACTTC.

This clone occurred many times. The chain joins TRBV6-5 to TRBJ2-4; 8 bases match TRBD1. The CDR3 consists of 15 residues. V trimming: 8 bases; J trimming: 3 bases; junction bases outside the gene matches: 9. The germline V gene encodes CDR1 MNHEY and CDR2 SVGAGI. CDR3 in amino acids: CASQPGGEGKNIQYF. The CDR3 DNA is TGTGCCAGCCAACCAGGGGGCGAGGGCAAAAACATTCAGTACTTC.

V gene TRBV2 combines with J gene TRBJ2-5, with 7 bases identical to TRBD2. The J segment lost 7 bases and the V segment lost 1 base, leaving 6 bases of the junction unmatched. The CDR3 is made up of 14 amino acids. Looked up from germline, CDR1 is SNHLY and CDR2 is FYNNEI. In nucleotides, the CDR3 is TGTGCCAGCAGTGAAGGTCTTGGGAGGGCGACCCAGTACTTC. Its protein is CASSEGLGRATQYF. Variable domain in full (rest from reference TRBV2 and TRBJ2-5): EPEVTQTPSHQVTQMGQEVILRCVPISNHLYFYWYRQILGQKVEFLVSFYNNEISEKSEIFDDQFSVERPDGSNFTLKIRSTKLEDSAMYFCASSEGLGRATQYFGPGTRLLVL.

This clone was seen a handful of times. The CDR3 here is CASSRGTLTSTDTQYF. DNA of the CDR3: TGTGCCAGCAGTAGAGGGACACTTACTAGCACAGATACGCAGTATTTT. The V and J genes are TRBV27 and TRBJ2-3; tentatively, D is TRBD1 (6 bases). Trimming shortened V by 5 bases and J by 0 bases, and 15 bases separated the two germline ends. Germline loops: CDR1 MNHEY, CDR2 SMNVEV (reference sequence). CDR3 length equals 16 residues.

The genes are TRBV29-1 and TRBJ2-2; D is unresolved. This CDR3 is 12 amino acids long. Germline CDR1 SQVTM, CDR2 ANQGSEA. V was cut by 4 bases and J by 6 bases, with 9 bases left in between. In nucleotides, the CDR3 is TGCAGCGTTGTTACCCAGGCCGGGGAGCTGTTTTTT. This encodes CSVVTQAGELFF.

This chain connects TRBV7-3 to TRBJ1-1; no clear D. The ends were cut back, 4 bases at V and 5 bases at J, with 17 bases in the middle. Germline CDR1 SGHTA, CDR2 FQGTGA. This CDR3 comprises 15 residues. For the CDR3, the DNA is TGTGCCAGCAGCTCGGGGTCACCGGGGAAGACTGAAGCTTTCTTT. This codes for CASSSGSPGKTEAFF.

This clone was counted only a few times. The chain is built from TRBV9 and TRBJ1-1; possible D gene TRBD1, 6 bases. V was pared by 1 base and J by 0 bases, with 13 bases between. Per germline, CDR1 SGDLS and CDR2 YYNGEE. The CDR3 has 16 amino acids. The CDR3 coding sequence is TGTGCCAGCAGCGTAACGGACAGCCTTATGAACACTGAAGCTTTCTTT. Encoded protein: CASSVTDSLMNTEAFF.

The chain carries TRBV5-6 and TRBJ1-4, with D hard to call. CDR1 is SGHDT and CDR2 is YYEEEE in the germline V gene. Trimming removed 4 bases at V and 0 bases at J, with 10 bases between. CDR3 length: 15 amino acids. The DNA for the CDR3 is TGTGCCAGCAGCCCCTCCAGAACAACTAATGAAAAACTGTTTTTT. Translating gives CASSPSRTTNEKLFF.

The chain has TRBV6-2 or TRBV6-3 and TRBJ2-3, with D perhaps TRBD2 (5 bases). CDR1 is MNHEY, CDR2 SVGEGT, per germline. The CDR3 runs 12 residues. V was trimmed by 2 bases and J by 6 bases, leaving 6 bases between them. The CDR3 here is CASSYRGDTQYF. In nucleotides, the CDR3 is TGTGCCAGCAGTTACCGAGGGGATACGCAGTATTTT.

The chain carries TRBV27 and TRBJ1-2, with 7 positions matching TRBD1. V was clipped by 4 bases and J by 4 bases; unmatched bases: 9. CDR1 is MNHEY, CDR2 SMNVEV, per germline (reference sequence). This CDR3 comprises 15 residues. CDR3 DNA sequence: TGTGCCAGCAGTTCTCCTAACAGGGGAAGCTATGGCTACACCTTC. The encoded protein is CASSSPNRGSYGYTF.

The chain combines TRBV19 with TRBJ2-2; the match to TRBD1 covers 8 bases. This CDR3 is 14 amino acids long. The germline CDR1 and CDR2 sequences are LNHDA and SQIVND (reference sequence). Trimming removed 5 bases from V and 5 bases from J; junction bases left unmatched: 4. The CDR3, as DNA: TGTGCCAGTAGTCATCGACAGGGGACCGGGGAGCTGTTTTTT. Translation gives CASSHRQGTGELFF.

The rearrangement links TRBV7-2 to TRBJ2-7; 8 positions match TRBD2. With V trimmed by 5 bases and J by 7 bases, 13 bases remained unmatched. Germline V lookup: CDR1 SGHTA, CDR2 FQGNSA. CDR3 length equals 15 residues. The CDR3 loop reads CASSVGPSGSQEQYF. In DNA form, the CDR3 reads TGTGCCAGCAGCGTCGGGCCTAGCGGGTCGCAAGAGCAGTACTTC.

The V gene is TRBV7-9, the J gene TRBJ1-1; D gene ambiguous. Trimming cost V 1 base and J 1 base, with 4 bases left between them. The CDR3 sequence is 13 residues long. Germline V gene lookup returns CDR1 SEHNR and CDR2 FQNEAQ (reference sequence). In DNA form, the CDR3 reads TGTGCCAGCAGCTTAGGACAGAACACTGAAGCTTTCTTT. This codes for CASSLGQNTEAFF. The variable domain in full, completed from reference TRBV7-9 and TRBJ1-1, reads DTGVSQNPRHKITKRGQNVTFRCDPISEHNRLYWYRQTLGQGPEFLTYFQNEAQLEKSRLLSDRFSAERPKGSFSTLEIQRTEQGDSAMYLCASSLGQNTEAFFGQGTRLTVV.

This chain connects TRBV19 to TRBJ2-1; no firm D call. Germline V gives CDR1 LNHDA, CDR2 SQIVND (reference sequence). CDR3 size: 15 residues. V lost 4 bases and J lost 0, with 10 bases in between. The CDR3 loop is CASSTDTSSYNEQFF. The CDR3 DNA reads as TGTGCCAGTAGTACCGACACGAGCTCCTACAATGAGCAGTTCTTC.

This clone appeared once. CDR3 loop: CAISESASGGDTQYF. CDR3 nucleotides: TGTGCCATCAGTGAGTCAGCTAGCGGGGGGGATACGCAGTATTTT. The chain combines TRBV10-3 with TRBJ2-3, with 11 positions matching TRBD2. CDR1 and CDR2 from the germline V gene are ENHRY and SYGVKD. The CDR3 has 15 residues. V was clipped by 0 bases and J by 6 bases; unmatched bases: 2.

The chain combines TRBV2 with TRBJ1-5; D might be TRBD1 (5 bases). CDR1 SNHLY and CDR2 FYNNEI come from the germline V gene. The CDR3 totals 17 residues. Trimming took 3 bases from V and 6 from J, leaving 21 bases between them. The CDR3 sequence: CASSEEGRVQGSQPQHF. CDR3 DNA: TGTGCCAGCAGTGAGGAAGGCAGGGTTCAGGGCTCTCAGCCCCAGCATTTT.

The chain is built from TRBV3-1 (or the pseudogene TRBV3-2) and TRBJ1-6; D may be TRBD1 (6 bases). The germline V gene encodes CDR1 LGHDT and CDR2 YNNKEL (reference sequence). This CDR3 contains 14 residues. V lost 4 bases and J lost 11, with 15 bases in between. The CDR3 DNA reads TGTGCCAGCAGCCCAGCAGGGGAACCAGCACCCCTCCACTTT. This translates into CASSPAGEPAPLHF.

The chain carries TRBV5-1 and TRBJ2-3; a possible D gene is TRBD1 (5 bases). Trimming took 4 bases from V and 3 from J, leaving 18 bases between them. CDR1 is SGHRS, CDR2 YFSETQ, per germline. The CDR3 contains 16 residues. Here the CDR3 reads CASSPWSGRATDTQYF. CDR3 DNA sequence: TGCGCCAGCAGCCCTTGGTCCGGCAGGGCGACAGATACGCAGTATTTT.

This rearrangement joins TRBV19 to TRBJ1-5; TRBD1 matches at 7 bases. The V gene's germline CDR1 is LNHDA and CDR2 SQIVND (reference sequence). The CDR3 is made up of 15 amino acids. V shed 5 bases, J shed 9 bases, and the junction held 13 bases outside the gene matches. The CDR3 reads CASSLSGTVSPPQHF. For the CDR3, the DNA is TGTGCCAGTAGTCTATCCGGGACAGTCTCTCCGCCCCAGCATTTT.

The CDR3 DNA reads TGTGCCAGCAGTGAACGGGGGACTAGCGGGAGGAACCAAGAGACCCAGTACTTC. Encoded protein: CASSERGTSGRNQETQYF. The chain uses TRBV6-1 and TRBJ2-5; 15 bases agree with TRBD2. The CDR3 consists of 18 residues. The V gene's germline CDR1 is MNHNS and CDR2 SASEGT. V gave up 2 bases and J gave up 0 bases; unmatched junction bases: 4.